This T cell receptor beta chain was sequenced in a study of T cell repertoires in cytomegalovirus infection. The J segment lost 2 bases and the V segment lost 0 bases, leaving 8 bases of the junction unmatched. Germline CDR1 SGHTA, CDR2 FQGNSA. The CDR3 totals 18 residues. TCRdb reprocessed the reads via MiXCR and lists one record per CDR3 protein. The sample holds some 350,000 distinct CDR3 sequences; 15% to 20% are singletons and the top ten take approximately 10%. This clonotype occurred once. One base away lies a much larger clone, so this may be a sequencing read error. Lacking the conserved final phenylalanine or tryptophan, this CDR3 likely reflects a read error.

The chain recombines TRBV7-2 with TRBJ2-1, with 9 bases identical to TRBD2. Sequenced: PBMCs. This clonotype was sampled from a human donor in good health (CMV status not recorded). Some clones in this sample may be carry-over from other donors' samples. The CDR3 is CASSLAGGGGPAYNEQFS. CDR3 DNA sequence: TGTGCCAGCAGCTTAGCCGGCGGGGGGGGTCCCGCCTACAATGAGCAGTTCTCC.